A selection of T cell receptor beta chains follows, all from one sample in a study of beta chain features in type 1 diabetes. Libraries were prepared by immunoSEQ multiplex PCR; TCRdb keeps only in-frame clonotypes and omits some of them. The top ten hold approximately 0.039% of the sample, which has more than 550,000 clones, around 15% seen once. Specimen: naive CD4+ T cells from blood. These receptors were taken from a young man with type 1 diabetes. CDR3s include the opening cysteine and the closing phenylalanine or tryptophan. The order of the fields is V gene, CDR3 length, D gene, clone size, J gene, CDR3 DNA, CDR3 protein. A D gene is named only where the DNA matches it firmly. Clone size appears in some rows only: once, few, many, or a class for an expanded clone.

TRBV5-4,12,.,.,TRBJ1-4,TGTGCCAGCAGGGGGCATAATGAAAAACTGTTTTTT,CASRGHNEKLFF
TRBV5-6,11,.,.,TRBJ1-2,TGTGCCAGCAGCCTTACTTATGGCTACACCTTC,CASSLTYGYTF
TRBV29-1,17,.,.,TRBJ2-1,TGCAGCGTTGAAGATCCGGGGAAGGCGGCCTCCTACAATGAGCAGTTCTTC,CSVEDPGKAASYNEQFF
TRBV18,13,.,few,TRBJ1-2,TGTGCCAGCTCACCTGACGGCAACTATGGCTACACCTTC,CASSPDGNYGYTF
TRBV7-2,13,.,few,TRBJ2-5,TGTGCCAGCAGCTTAGTTAGGTGGGAGACCCAGTACTTC,CASSLVRWETQYF
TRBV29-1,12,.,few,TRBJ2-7,TGCAGCGGAGTGGGGGTAGGGTACGAGCAGTACTTC,CSGVGVGYEQYF
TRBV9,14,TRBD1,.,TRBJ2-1,TGTGCCAGCAGCGCTCAGGGACAGGGCTATGAGCAGTTCTTC,CASSAQGQGYEQFF
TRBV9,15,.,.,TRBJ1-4,TGTGCCAGCAGCCCCAGGACAGCAACTAATGAAAAACTGTTTTTT,CASSPRTATNEKLFF
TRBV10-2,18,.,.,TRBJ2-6,TGCGCCAGCAGAGACCAATTCCGGGGCAGCCCTGGGGCCAACGTCCTGACTTTC,CASRDQFRGSPGANVLTF
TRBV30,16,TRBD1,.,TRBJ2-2,TGTGCCTGGAGGACCTGGACAGGGGACAACACCGGGGAGCTGTTTTTT,CAWRTWTGDNTGELFF
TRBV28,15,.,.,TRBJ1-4,TGTGCCAGCAGTTGGTTGAGCGCAACTAATGAAAAACTGTTTTTT,CASSWLSATNEKLFF
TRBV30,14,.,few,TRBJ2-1,TGTGCCTGGAGTGGGCTAGCCGCGGTTCATGAGCAGTTCTTC,CAWSGLAAVHEQFF
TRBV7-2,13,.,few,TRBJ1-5,TGTGCCAGCAGCTTGACAGGAAATCAGCCCCAGCATTTT,CASSLTGNQPQHF
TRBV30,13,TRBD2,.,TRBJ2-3,TGTGCCTGGTCTCGAGCGGGATCTGATACGCAGTATTTT,CAWSRAGSDTQYF
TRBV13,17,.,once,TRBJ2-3,TGTGCCAGCAGCGTACCGTCCGGGGGGCGGGGCACAGATACGCAGTATTTT,CASSVPSGGRGTDTQYF
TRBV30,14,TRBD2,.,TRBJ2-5,TGTGCCTGGAGTTACGGACTAGCAGGGGAGACCCAGTACTTC,CAWSYGLAGETQYF
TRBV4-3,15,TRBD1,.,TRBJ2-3,TGCGCCAGCAGCCCGGAGGGGGACAGGGGGCCATTGCAGTATTTT,CASSPEGDRGPLQYF
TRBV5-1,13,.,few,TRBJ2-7,TGCGCCAGCAGCTTGGAGGTGCCGTACGAGCAGTACTTC,CASSLEVPYEQYF
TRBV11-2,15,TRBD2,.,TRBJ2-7,TGTGCCAGCAGACCACCGGCGGGAGGGATCATCGAGCAGTACTTC,CASRPPAGGIIEQYF
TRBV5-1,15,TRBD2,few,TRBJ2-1,TGCGCCAGCAGCTTGATTAGCGGGAGGGCCTACGCCCAGTTCTTC,CASSLISGRAYAQFF
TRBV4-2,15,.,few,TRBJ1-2,TGTGCCAGCAGCCAGTCCCCACAGGGAGAAAGTGGCTACACCTTC,CASSQSPQGESGYTF
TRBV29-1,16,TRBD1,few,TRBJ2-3,TGCAGCGTTGAGCAGGGGGAGACACGAAGCACAGATACGCAGTATTTT,CSVEQGETRSTDTQYF
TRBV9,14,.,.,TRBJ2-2,TGTGCCAGCAGAGGCCGGGCCAACACCGGGGAGCTGTTTTTT,CASRGRANTGELFF
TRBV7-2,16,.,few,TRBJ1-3,TGTGCCAGCAGCTTAGCTGGACTCCTCTCTGGAAACACCATATATTTT,CASSLAGLLSGNTIYF
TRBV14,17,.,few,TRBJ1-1,TGTGCCAGCAGCCCTCCGGGGGGTTCCTATTATGACACTGAAGCTTTCTTT,CASSPPGGSYYDTEAFF
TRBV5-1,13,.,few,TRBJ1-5,TGCGCCAGCAGCTTTACAGGGAATCAGCCCCAGCATTTT,CASSFTGNQPQHF
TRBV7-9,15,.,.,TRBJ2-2,TGTGCCTGCATTGGAGGACCTGCGAACACCGGGGAGCTGTTTTTT,CACIGGPANTGELFF
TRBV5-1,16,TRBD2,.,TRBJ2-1,TGCGCCAGCAGCTTGCGGCCGGGAGGGAGGGACAATGAGCAGTTCTTC,CASSLRPGGRDNEQFF
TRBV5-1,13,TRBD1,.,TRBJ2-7,TGCGCCAGCAGCCCCCAGGGGGCCTACGAGCAGTACTTC,CASSPQGAYEQYF
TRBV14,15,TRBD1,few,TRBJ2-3,TGTGCCAGCAGCCCCAGGACAGGGAACACAGATACGCAGTATTTT,CASSPRTGNTDTQYF
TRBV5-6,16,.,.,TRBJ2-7,TGTGCCAGCAGCTTGGGGATGGGACTGAGCTCCTACGAGCAGTACTTC,CASSLGMGLSSYEQYF
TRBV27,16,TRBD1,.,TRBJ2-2,TGTGCCAGCAGTCTCCACAGGGGGCTGAACACCGGGGGGCTGTTTTTT,CASSLHRGLNTGGLFF
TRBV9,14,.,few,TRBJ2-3,TGTGCCAGCAGCGTAGGGCAGATTGGGGATACGCAGTATTTT,CASSVGQIGDTQYF
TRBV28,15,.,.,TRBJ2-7,TGTGCCAGCAGTGTCGAGGTCAGGGTCTCGTCTGTGCAGTACTTC,CASSVEVRVSSVQYF
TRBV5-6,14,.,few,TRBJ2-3,TGTGCCAGCAGCCCACAGAGACGCACAGATACGCAGTATTTT,CASSPQRRTDTQYF
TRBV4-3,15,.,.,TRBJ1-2,TGCGCCAGCAGCCAAGATCCTAACCGTAACTATGGCTACACCTTC,CASSQDPNRNYGYTF
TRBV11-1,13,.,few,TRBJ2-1,TGTGCCAGCAGCTTAGACCTGCAGGGTGAGCAGTTCTTC,CASSLDLQGEQFF
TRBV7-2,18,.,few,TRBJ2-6,TGTGCCAGCAGCCCCCACCAGACTGAAATCTCTGGGGCCAACGTCCTGACTTTC,CASSPHQTEISGANVLTF
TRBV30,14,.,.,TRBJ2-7,TGTGCCTGGAGTGTACAAGGCGGAGCCTACGAGCAGTACTTC,CAWSVQGGAYEQYF
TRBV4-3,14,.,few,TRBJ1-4,TGCGCCAGCAGCGTTAGGACCGCCAGGGGTGTACTGTTTTTT,CASSVRTARGVLFF
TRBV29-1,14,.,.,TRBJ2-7,TGCAGCGTTCTATCAGGACAGTCTAACTACGAGCAGTACTTC,CSVLSGQSNYEQYF
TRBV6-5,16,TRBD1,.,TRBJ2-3,TGTGCCAGCAGTTACTCCCGAGACAGGGGCTTAGGTACGCAGTATTTT,CASSYSRDRGLGTQYF
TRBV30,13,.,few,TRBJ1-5,TGTGCCTGGAGTGTACGAACGGGTCAGCCCCAGCATTTT,CAWSVRTGQPQHF
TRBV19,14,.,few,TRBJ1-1,TGTGCCAGTAGTCCGAAGGGACAAGGCACTGAAGCTTTCTTT,CASSPKGQGTEAFF
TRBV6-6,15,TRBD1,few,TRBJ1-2,TGTGCCAGCAGTGGCGGGGACAGGACTATCTTAGGCTACACCTTC,CASSGGDRTILGYTF
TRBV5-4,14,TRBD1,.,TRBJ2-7,TGTGCCAGCAGCTCTGGACAGGGAAGATACGAGCAGTACTTC,CASSSGQGRYEQYF
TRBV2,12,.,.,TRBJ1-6,TGTGCCACCTTTACAGGAAATTCACCCCTCCACTTT,CATFTGNSPLHF
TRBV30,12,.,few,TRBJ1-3,TGTGCCTGGAGCCATCCTGGAAACACCATATATTTT,CAWSHPGNTIYF
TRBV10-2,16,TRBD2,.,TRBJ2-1,TGCGCCAGCTCAGGGGATAGCGGGGACCGCTACAATGAGCAGTTCTTC,CASSGDSGDRYNEQFF
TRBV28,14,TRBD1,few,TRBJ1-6,TGTGCCAGCGGAACAGGGGGACTCGGTTCACCCCTCCACTTT,CASGTGGLGSPLHF
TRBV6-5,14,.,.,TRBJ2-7,TGTGCCAGCAGTAAAGGACAGCCGCCCTACGAGCAGTACTTC,CASSKGQPPYEQYF
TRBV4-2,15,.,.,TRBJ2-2,TGTGCCAGCAGCCGTTGGGACGGACACACCGGGGAGCTGTTTTTT,CASSRWDGHTGELFF
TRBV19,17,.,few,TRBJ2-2,TGTGCCAGTAGTATAGATCTAGGGGGATTCGGCACCGGGGAGCTGTTTTTT,CASSIDLGGFGTGELFF
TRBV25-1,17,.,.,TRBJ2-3,TGTGCCAGCAGTGAATCTTGGGAGGCGGGGAACACAGATACGCAGTATTTT,CASSESWEAGNTDTQYF
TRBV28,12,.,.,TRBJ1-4,TGTGCCAGCAGAAGACAGGCCGGGGGACTGTTTTTT,CASRRQAGGLFF
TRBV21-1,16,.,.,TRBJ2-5,TGTGCCAGCAGCCCCTCTATCGGGGGCCCTCAAGAGACCCAGTACTTC,CASSPSIGGPQETQYF
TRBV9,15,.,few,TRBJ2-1,TGTGCCAGCAGCGTAGAGCCGAGCTCCTACAATGAGCAGTTCTTC,CASSVEPSSYNEQFF
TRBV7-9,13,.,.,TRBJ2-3,TGTGCCAGCAGCTTAGCGGGAGTAGATACGCAGTATTTT,CASSLAGVDTQYF
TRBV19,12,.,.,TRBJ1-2,TGTGCCAGTAGTACCTTGACTGGTGGCTACACCTTC,CASSTLTGGYTF